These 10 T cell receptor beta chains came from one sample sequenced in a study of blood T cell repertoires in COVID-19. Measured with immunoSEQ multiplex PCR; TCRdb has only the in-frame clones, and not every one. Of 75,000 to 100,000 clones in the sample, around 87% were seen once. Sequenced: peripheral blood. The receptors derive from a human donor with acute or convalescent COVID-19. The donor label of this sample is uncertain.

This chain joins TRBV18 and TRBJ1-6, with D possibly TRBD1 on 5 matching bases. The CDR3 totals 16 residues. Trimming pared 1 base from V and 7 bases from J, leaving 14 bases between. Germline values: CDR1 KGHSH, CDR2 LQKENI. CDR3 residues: CASSPQRGTGNSPLHF. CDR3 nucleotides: TGTGCCAGCTCACCACAGCGGGGGACGGGCAATTCACCCCTCCACTTT.

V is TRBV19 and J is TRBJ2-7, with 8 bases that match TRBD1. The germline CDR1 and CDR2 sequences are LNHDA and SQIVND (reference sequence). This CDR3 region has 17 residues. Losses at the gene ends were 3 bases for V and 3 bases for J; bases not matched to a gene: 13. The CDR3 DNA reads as TGTGCCAGTAGTATGGACGGGAGACAGGGGCCAAACTACGAGCAGTACTTC. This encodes CASSMDGRQGPNYEQYF.

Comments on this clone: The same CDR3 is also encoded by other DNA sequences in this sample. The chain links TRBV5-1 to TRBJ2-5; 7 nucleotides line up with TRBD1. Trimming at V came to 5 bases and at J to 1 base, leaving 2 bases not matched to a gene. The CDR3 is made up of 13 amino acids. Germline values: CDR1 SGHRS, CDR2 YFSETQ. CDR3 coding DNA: TGCGCCAGCAGGTGGGACAGCCAAGAGACCCAGTACTTC. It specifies CASRWDSQETQYF.

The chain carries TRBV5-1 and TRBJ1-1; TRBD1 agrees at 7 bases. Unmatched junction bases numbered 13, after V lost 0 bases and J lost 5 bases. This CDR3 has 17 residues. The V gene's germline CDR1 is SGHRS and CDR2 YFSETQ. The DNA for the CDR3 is TGCGCCAGCAGCTTGGCCGCGTCAGGGGGAAGAAGGACTGAAGCTTTCTTT. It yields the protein CASSLAASGGRRTEAFF.

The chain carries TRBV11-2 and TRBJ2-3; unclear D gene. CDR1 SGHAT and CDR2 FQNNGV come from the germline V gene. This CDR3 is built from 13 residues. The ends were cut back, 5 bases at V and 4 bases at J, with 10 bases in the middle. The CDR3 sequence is CASSRDRADTQYF. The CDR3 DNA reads TGTGCCAGCAGCCGAGATCGCGCAGATACGCAGTATTTT. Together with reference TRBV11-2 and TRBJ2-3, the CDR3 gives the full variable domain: EAGVAQSPRYKIIEKRQSVAFWCNPISGHATLYWYQQILGQGPKLLIQFQNNGVVDDSQLPKDRFSAERLKGVDSTLKIQPAKLEDSAVYLCASSRDRADTQYFGPGTRLTVL.

CDR3 sequence: CASSGSLGAGDQETQYF. CDR3 DNA: TGTGCCAGCAGCGGATCTCTGGGGGCAGGGGACCAAGAGACCCAGTACTTC. The chain links TRBV28 to TRBJ2-5, with D perhaps matching TRBD1 (6 bases). V was trimmed by 6 bases and J by 0 bases, leaving 20 bases between them. The CDR3 is 17 amino acids. Germline V CDR1 and CDR2: MDHEN, SYDVKM. The entire variable domain, with the rest obtained from reference TRBV28 and TRBJ2-5, is as follows: DVKVTQSSRYLVKRTGEKVFLECVQDMDHENMFWYRQDPGLGLRLIYFSYDVKMKEKGDIPEGYSVSREKKERFSLILESASTNQTSMYLCASSGSLGAGDQETQYFGPGTRLLVL.

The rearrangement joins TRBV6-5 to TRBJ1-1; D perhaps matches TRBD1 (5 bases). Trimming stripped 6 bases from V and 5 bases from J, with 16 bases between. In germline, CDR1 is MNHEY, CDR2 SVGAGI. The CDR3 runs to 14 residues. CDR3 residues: CASSRAAGGTEAFF. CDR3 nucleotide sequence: TGTGCCAGCAGCCGAGCCGCGGGGGGTACTGAAGCTTTCTTT.

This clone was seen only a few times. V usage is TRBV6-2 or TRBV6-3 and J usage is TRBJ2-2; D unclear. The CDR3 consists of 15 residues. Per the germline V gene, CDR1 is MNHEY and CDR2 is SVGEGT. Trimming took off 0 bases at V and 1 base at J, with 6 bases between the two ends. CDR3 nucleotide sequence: TGTGCCAGCAGTTACTCGACGGGGAACACCGGGGAGCTGTTTTTT. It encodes CASSYSTGNTGELFF.

DNA of the CDR3: TGTGCCAGCAGTCTCCGGGTAGCGGGGGGAGAGACCCAGTACTTC. Translating gives CASSLRVAGGETQYF. The chain carries TRBV28 and TRBJ2-5; 10 bases align to TRBD2. CDR3 length: 15 residues. With 5 bases clipped from V and 4 bases from J, the junction kept 7 bases outside the gene matches. The V gene's germline CDR1 is MDHEN and CDR2 SYDVKM.

In DNA, the CDR3 is TGCGCCAGCAGCCAAGAAGCTAGCGCTGAGCAGTTCTTC. Its translation: CASSQEASAEQFF. The chain is built from TRBV4-3 and TRBJ2-1; a possible D gene is TRBD2 (6 bases). The V gene lost 0 bases and the J gene lost 9 bases, with 9 bases spanning the gap. Germline values: CDR1 LGHNA, CDR2 YSLEER. This CDR3 has 13 amino acids.